The T cell receptor beta chain under discussion was sequenced for a study of blood T cell repertoires in COVID-19. Study details: The samples span acute and convalescent COVID-19 from the United States, Italy and Spain. In each case, the material was cDNA or gDNA derived from T cells, B-cell-depleted T cells, or PBMCs.

This clone was seen a few times. Source study methods: The authors estimated nucleated cell counts from reference gene primer amplification. Method: immunoSEQ multiplex PCR; TCRdb's copy keeps in-frame clones and lacks some. The V and J calls and clone size come from that table; D and trimming were worked out from the DNA. The data hold about 100,000 clones, with about 80% observed a single time. Sequenced: peripheral blood. The receptor was derived from a woman aged 70-85 years with acute or convalescent COVID-19.

CDR3 in amino acids: CASSWGQGSYNEQFF. CDR3 coding DNA: TGTGCCAGCAGCTGGGGACAGGGCTCCTACAATGAGCAGTTCTTC. This chain uses TRBV7-3 with TRBJ2-1, with TRBD1 matching over 9 bases. V gave up 4 bases and J gave up 0 bases; unmatched junction bases: 1. The germline V gene has CDR1 SGHTA and CDR2 FQGTGA. The CDR3 has 15 residues.